The 8 T cell receptor beta chains reported below all come from one sample, sequenced in a study of cytomegalovirus exposure and HLA in healthy donors. The PCR used 60 Vbeta and 13 Jbeta primers. Some clones are missing from TCRdb's copy, which holds only in-frame ones; the method was immunoSEQ multiplex PCR. The table records roughly 180,000 clones, 84% of them present only once. The specimen sequenced was PBMCs. The receptors derive from a man in his late teens or twenties in good health and CMV-seronegative.

The chain couples TRBV15 to TRBJ2-7, with TRBD2 matching 8 bases. CDR1 LNHNV and CDR2 YYDKDF come from the germline V gene (reference sequence). CDR3 length equals 13 residues. The V gene end was trimmed by 5 bases and the J gene end by 5 bases; junction bases not matched to a gene: 5. The CDR3 is CATSVRLAHEQYF. The DNA for the CDR3 is TGTGCCACCAGCGTAAGACTAGCGCACGAGCAGTACTTC. The entire variable domain, with the rest obtained from reference TRBV15 and TRBJ2-7, is as follows: DAMVIQNPRYQVTQFGKPVTLSCSQTLNHNVMYWYQQKSSQAPKLLFHYYDKDFNNEADTPDNFQSRRPNTSFCFLDIRSPGLGDTAMYLCATSVRLAHEQYFGPGTRLTVT.

The sample holds a few counts of this clone. The V gene is TRBV5-1, the J gene TRBJ1-4; D ambiguous. V was trimmed by 1 base and J by 6 bases, leaving 10 bases between them. There are 14 residues in the CDR3. CDR1 and CDR2 (germline): SGHRS, YFSETQ. CDR3: CASSLTVADEKLFF. CDR3 coding DNA: TGCGCCAGCAGCTTGACGGTCGCGGATGAAAAACTGTTTTTT.

The V and J genes are TRBV11-3 and TRBJ1-1, with a weak D call TRBD1 (5 bases). Germline values: CDR1 SGHNT, CDR2 YENEEA. Trimming took off 5 bases at V and 4 bases at J, with 11 bases between the two ends. This CDR3 spans 13 amino acids. The CDR3: CASSPGQGTEAFF. CDR3 DNA: TGTGCCAGCAGCCCTGGACAAGGCACTGAAGCTTTCTTT.

The rearrangement uses TRBV7-2 and TRBJ2-2; D gene uncertain. Between the trimmed V and J ends, which lost 4 bases and 4 bases, there was a span of 10 bases. Germline V lookup: CDR1 SGHTA, CDR2 FQGNSA. This CDR3 is 14 amino acids long. This CDR3 reads CASSWLDITGELFF. CDR3 nucleotide sequence: TGTGCCAGCAGCTGGTTAGATATCACCGGGGAGCTGTTTTTT.

This clone has only a few counts. This rearrangement joins TRBV5-8 to TRBJ2-1; a weak D match, TRBD1 (5 bases). CDR3 size: 16 residues. From germline, CDR1 is SGHTS and CDR2 YDEGEE. Trimming took off 3 bases at V and 0 bases at J, with 13 bases between the two ends. The CDR3 region is CASSSDTLTSYNEQFF. CDR3 nucleotides: TGTGCCAGCAGCTCGGACACCCTTACCTCCTACAATGAGCAGTTCTTC.

This clone came up once. This chain joins TRBV19 and TRBJ1-2; no firm D call. V lost 1 base, J lost 0 bases, and 15 bases lay in between. Germline V CDR1 and CDR2: LNHDA, SQIVND (reference sequence). This CDR3 region has 17 residues. The CDR3 is CASSIAAARGANYGYTF. For the CDR3, the DNA is TGTGCCAGTAGTATAGCTGCGGCCAGAGGAGCTAACTATGGCTACACCTTC.

The chain has TRBV6-6 and TRBJ1-3; the D gene is possibly TRBD1 (6 bases). Germline values: CDR1 MNHNY, CDR2 SVGAGI (reference sequence). V was shortened by 5 bases and J by 6 bases, with 14 bases between the two germline ends. The CDR3 runs 14 residues. CDR3 protein: CASSGTGTVNTIYF. CDR3 DNA: TGTGCCAGCAGTGGCACAGGGACCGTAAACACCATATATTTT.

The V call is TRBV29-1, the J call TRBJ1-3, with 7 bases matching TRBD1. The length of the CDR3 is 14 residues. Unmatched junction bases numbered 4, after V lost 3 bases and J lost 2 bases. Germline values: CDR1 SQVTM, CDR2 ANQGSEA. The DNA of the CDR3 is TGCAGCGTTGAGCGCAGGGGGACTGGAAACACCATATATTTT. Its protein product is CSVERRGTGNTIYF.